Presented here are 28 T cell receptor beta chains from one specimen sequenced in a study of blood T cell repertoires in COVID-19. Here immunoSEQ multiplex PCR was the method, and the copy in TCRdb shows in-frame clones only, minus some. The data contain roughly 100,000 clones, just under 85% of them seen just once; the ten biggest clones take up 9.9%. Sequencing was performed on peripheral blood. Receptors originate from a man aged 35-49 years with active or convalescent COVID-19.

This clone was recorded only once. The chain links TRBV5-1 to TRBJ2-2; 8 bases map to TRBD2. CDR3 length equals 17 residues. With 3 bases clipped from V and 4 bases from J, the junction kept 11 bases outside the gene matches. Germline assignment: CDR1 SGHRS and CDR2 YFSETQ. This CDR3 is CASSSLLRTSPTGELFF. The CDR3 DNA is TGCGCCAGCAGCTCCCTCCTCCGGACTAGCCCCACCGGGGAGCTGTTTTTT. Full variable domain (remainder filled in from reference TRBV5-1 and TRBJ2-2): KAGVTQTPRYLIKTRGQQVTLSCSPISGHRSVSWYQQTPGQGLQFLFEYFSETQRNKGNFPGRFSGRQFSNSRSEMNVSTLELGDSALYLCASSSLLRTSPTGELFFGEGSRLTVL.

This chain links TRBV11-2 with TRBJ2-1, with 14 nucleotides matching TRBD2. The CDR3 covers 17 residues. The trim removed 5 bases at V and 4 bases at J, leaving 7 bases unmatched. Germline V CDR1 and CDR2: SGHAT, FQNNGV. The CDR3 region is CASSPRTSGGPYNEQFF. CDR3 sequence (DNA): TGTGCCAGCAGCCCGCGGACTAGCGGGGGGCCGTACAATGAGCAGTTCTTC.

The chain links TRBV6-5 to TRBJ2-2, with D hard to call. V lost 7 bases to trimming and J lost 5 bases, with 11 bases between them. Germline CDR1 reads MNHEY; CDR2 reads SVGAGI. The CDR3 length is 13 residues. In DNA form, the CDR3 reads TGTGCCAGCATTCTCTCGGTAACCGGGGAGCTGTTTTTT. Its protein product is CASILSVTGELFF.

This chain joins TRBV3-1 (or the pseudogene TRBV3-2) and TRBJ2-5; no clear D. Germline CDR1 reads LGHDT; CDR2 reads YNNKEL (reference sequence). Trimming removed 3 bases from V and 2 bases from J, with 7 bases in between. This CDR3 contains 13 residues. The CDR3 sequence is CASSQPGQETQYF. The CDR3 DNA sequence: TGTGCCAGCAGCCAGCCAGGTCAAGAGACCCAGTACTTC.

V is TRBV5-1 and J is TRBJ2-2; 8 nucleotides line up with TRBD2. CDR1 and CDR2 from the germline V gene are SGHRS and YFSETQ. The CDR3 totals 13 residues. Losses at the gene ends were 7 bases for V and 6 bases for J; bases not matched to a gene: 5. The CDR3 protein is CASSSAGAGELFF. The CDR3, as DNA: TGCGCCAGCTCTTCAGCGGGGGCCGGGGAGCTGTTTTTT.

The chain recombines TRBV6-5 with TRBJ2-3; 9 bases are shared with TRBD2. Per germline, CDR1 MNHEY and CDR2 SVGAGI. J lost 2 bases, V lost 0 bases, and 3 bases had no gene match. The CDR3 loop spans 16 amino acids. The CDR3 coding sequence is TGTGCCAGCAGTTACTCGCCTAGCGGGGACACAGATACGCAGTATTTT. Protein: CASSYSPSGDTDTQYF.

The CDR3 DNA reads TGTGCCAGTAGTATTTTACAGGGAAACACCGGGGAGCTGTTTTTT. It codes for CASSILQGNTGELFF. J is TRBJ2-2 and V is TRBV19; D possibly corresponds to TRBD1 (6 bases). This CDR3 contains 15 residues. From germline, CDR1 is LNHDA and CDR2 SQIVND (reference sequence). V shed 3 bases and J shed 2 bases, with 10 bases lying between them.

CDR3 in amino acids: CASSRHRDKSYEQYF. The CDR3 DNA reads as TGTGCCAGCAGCCGCCACCGGGACAAGTCCTACGAGCAGTACTTC. The V gene is TRBV14, the J gene TRBJ2-7, with a possible D match to TRBD1 (6 bases). V lost 4 bases and J 1 base, leaving 14 bases between the germline ends. Germline V lookup: CDR1 SGHDN, CDR2 FVKESK. The CDR3 has 15 residues.

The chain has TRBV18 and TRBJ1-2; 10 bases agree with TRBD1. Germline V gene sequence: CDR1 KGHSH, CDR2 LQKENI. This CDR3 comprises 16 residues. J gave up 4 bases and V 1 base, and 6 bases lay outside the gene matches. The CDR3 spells CASSPRQDRGVYGYTF. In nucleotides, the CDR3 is TGTGCCAGCTCACCACGGCAGGACAGGGGGGTCTATGGCTACACCTTC.

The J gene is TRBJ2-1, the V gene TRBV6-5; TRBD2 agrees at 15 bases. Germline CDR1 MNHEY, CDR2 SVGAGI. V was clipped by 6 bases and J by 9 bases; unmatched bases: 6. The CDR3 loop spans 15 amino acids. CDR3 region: CASRRTSGGDSEQFF. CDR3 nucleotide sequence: TGTGCCAGCAGGAGGACTAGCGGGGGGGACAGTGAGCAGTTCTTC.

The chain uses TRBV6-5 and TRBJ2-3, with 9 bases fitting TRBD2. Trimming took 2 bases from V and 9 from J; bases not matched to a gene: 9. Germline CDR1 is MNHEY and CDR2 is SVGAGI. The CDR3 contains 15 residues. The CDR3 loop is CASSYLAGLSETQYF. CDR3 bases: TGTGCCAGCAGTTACCTAGCGGGGTTAAGCGAAACGCAGTATTTT.

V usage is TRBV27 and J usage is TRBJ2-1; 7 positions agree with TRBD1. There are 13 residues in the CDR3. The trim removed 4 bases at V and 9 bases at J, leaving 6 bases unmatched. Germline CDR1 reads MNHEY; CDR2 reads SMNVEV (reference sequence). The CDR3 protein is CASSSNRGSEQFF. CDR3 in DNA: TGTGCCAGCAGTTCCAACAGGGGTTCTGAGCAGTTCTTC.

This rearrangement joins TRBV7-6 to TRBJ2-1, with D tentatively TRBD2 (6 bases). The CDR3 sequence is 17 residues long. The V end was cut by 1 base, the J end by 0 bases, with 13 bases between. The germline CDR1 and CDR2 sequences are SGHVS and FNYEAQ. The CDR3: CASSLEVGGSSYNEQFF. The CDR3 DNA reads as TGTGCCAGCAGCTTAGAAGTGGGGGGAAGCTCCTACAATGAGCAGTTCTTC. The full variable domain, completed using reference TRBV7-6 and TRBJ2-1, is GAGVSQSPRYKVTKRGQDVALRCDPISGHVSLYWYRQALGQGPEFLTYFNYEAQQDKSGLPNDRFSAERPEGSISTLTIQRTEQRDSAMYRCASSLEVGGSSYNEQFFGPGTRLTVL.

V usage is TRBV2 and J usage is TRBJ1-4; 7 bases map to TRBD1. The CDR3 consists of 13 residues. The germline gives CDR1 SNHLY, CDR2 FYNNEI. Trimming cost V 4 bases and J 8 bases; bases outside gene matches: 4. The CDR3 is CASSGTGAEKLFF. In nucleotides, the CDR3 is TGTGCCAGCAGTGGGACAGGTGCCGAAAAACTGTTTTTT.

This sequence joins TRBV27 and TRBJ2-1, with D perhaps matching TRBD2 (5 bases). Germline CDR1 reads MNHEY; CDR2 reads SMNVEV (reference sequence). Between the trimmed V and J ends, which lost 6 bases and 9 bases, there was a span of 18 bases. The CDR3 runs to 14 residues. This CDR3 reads CASREGGRGPEQFF. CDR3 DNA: TGTGCCAGCAGAGAGGGTGGCCGCGGGCCTGAGCAGTTCTTC.

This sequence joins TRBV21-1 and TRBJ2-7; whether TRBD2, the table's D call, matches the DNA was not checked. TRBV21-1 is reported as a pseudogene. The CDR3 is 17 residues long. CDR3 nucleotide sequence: TGTGCCAGCAGCAAAGTTTCGCGGGGTGTCCAAAACTACGAGCAGTACTTC. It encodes CASSKVSRGVQNYEQYF.

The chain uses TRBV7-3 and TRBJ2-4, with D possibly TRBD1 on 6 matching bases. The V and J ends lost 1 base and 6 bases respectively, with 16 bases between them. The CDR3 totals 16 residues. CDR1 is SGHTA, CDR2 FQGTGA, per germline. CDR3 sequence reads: CASSLNGGAGANIQYF. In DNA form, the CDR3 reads TGTGCCAGCAGCTTAAATGGGGGCGCGGGTGCAAACATTCAGTACTTC.

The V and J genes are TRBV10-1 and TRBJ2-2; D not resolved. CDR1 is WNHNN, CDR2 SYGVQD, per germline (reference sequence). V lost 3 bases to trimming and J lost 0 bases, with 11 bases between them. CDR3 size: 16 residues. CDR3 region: CASSDNPPTNTGELFF. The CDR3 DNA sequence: TGCGCCAGCAGTGATAATCCGCCTACGAACACCGGGGAGCTGTTTTTT.

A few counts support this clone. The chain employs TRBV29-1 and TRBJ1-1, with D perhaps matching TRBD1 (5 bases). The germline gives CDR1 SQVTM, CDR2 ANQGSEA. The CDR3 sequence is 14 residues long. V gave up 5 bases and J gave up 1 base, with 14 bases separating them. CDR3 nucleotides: TGCAGCGTTTTATCGACCGGGGGGAACACTGAAGCTTTCTTT. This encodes CSVLSTGGNTEAFF. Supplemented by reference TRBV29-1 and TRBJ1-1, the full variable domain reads SAVISQKPSRDICQRGTSLTIQCQVDSQVTMMFWYRQQPGQSLTLIATANQGSEATYESGFVIDKFPISRPNLTFSTLTVSNMSPEDSSIYLCSVLSTGGNTEAFFGQGTRLTVV.

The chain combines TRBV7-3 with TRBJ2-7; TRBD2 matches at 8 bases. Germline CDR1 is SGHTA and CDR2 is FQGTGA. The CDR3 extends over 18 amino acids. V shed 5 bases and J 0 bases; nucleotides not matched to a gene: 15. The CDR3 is CASSDAGARGVHSYEQYF. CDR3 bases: TGTGCCAGCAGCGACGCCGGGGCGCGGGGGGTTCACTCCTACGAGCAGTACTTC.

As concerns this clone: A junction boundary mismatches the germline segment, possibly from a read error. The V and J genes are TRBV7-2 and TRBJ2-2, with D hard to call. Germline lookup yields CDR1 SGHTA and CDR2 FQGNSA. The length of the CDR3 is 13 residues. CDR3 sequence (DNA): TGCGCCAGCAGCTTAGGAGCGACCGGGGAGCTGTTTTTT. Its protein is CASSLGATGELFF.

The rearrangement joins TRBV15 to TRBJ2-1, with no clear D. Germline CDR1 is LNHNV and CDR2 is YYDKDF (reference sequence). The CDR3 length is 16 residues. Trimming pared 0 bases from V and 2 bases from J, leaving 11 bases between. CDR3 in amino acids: CATSRDGTAAYNEQFF. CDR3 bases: TGTGCCACCAGCAGAGATGGTACAGCCGCCTACAATGAGCAGTTCTTC. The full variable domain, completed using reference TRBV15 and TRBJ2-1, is DAMVIQNPRYQVTQFGKPVTLSCSQTLNHNVMYWYQQKSSQAPKLLFHYYDKDFNNEADTPDNFQSRRPNTSFCFLDIRSPGLGDTAMYLCATSRDGTAAYNEQFFGPGTRLTVL.

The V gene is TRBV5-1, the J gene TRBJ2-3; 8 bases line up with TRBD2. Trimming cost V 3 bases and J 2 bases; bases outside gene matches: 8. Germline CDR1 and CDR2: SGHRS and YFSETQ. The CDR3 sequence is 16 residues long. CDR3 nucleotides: TGCGCCAGCAGCTGGGTCGGCGGGGGGCCCACAGATACGCAGTATTTT. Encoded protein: CASSWVGGGPTDTQYF.

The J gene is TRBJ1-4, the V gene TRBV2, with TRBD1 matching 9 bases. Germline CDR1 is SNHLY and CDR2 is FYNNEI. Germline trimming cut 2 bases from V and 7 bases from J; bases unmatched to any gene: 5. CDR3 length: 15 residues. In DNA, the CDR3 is TGTGCCAGCAGTGAACGGACAGGGGCTAGTGAAAAACTGTTTTTT. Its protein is CASSERTGASEKLFF.

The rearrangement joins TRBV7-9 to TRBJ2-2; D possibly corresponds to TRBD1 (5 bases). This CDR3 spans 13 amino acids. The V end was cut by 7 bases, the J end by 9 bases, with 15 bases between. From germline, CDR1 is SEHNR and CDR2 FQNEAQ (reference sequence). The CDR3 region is CASTSEGARELFF. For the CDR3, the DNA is TGTGCCAGCACCTCGGAAGGGGCACGGGAGCTGTTTTTT.

CDR3 loop: CASSLLPAAALRETQYF. The DNA for the CDR3 is TGTGCCAGCAGCTTGCTACCAGCGGCGGCCCTGCGGGAGACCCAGTACTTC. The chain combines TRBV5-6 with TRBJ2-5, with D perhaps TRBD2 (5 bases). The V and J ends lost 1 base and 5 bases respectively, with 21 bases between them. The length of the CDR3 is 17 residues. Germline V lookup: CDR1 SGHDT, CDR2 YYEEEE.

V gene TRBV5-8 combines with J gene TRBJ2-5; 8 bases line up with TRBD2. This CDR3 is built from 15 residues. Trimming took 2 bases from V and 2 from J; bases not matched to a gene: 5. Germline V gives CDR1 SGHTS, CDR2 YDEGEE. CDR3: CASSFGSGKQETQYF. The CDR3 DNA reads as TGTGCCAGCAGCTTCGGTAGCGGGAAACAAGAGACCCAGTACTTC.

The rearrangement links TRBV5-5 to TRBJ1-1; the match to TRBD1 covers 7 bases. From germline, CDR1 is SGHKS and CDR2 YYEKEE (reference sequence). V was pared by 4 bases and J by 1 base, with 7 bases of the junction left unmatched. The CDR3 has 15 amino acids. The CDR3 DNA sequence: TGTGCCAGCAGCCAATCCGGGACAGAGAACACTGAAGCTTTCTTT. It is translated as CASSQSGTENTEAFF. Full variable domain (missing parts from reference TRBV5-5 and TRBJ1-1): DAGVTQSPTHLIKTRGQQVTLRCSPISGHKSVSWYQQVLGQGPQFIFQYYEKEERGRGNFPDRFSARQFPNYSSELNVNALLLGDSALYLCASSQSGTENTEAFFGQGTRLTVV.